The entry below gives a single TCR beta chain sequence along with its context. Generated by immunoSEQ multiplex PCR, the TCRdb table keeps only in-frame clones and is missing some. The sample lists hundreds of thousands of clones; 95% to 96% were seen once. These data come from a study of shared clonotypes between healthy human individuals. The trim removed 3 bases at V and 2 bases at J, leaving 4 bases unmatched. CDR3 size: 15 residues. Germline CDR1 and CDR2: MNHEY and SMNVEV (reference sequence). Positive CCR7 selection of CD45RO-negative cells yielded the naive CD8 cells, and terminally differentiated effector memory CD45RA+ cells were excluded.

The sample consisted of naive CD8+ T cells sorted from blood. This TCR came from a woman in her twenties or thirties in good health. The V and J genes are TRBV27 and TRBJ2-7; the match to TRBD2 covers 10 bases. The CDR3 sequence: CASSFGLAATYEQYF. The CDR3 nucleotides are TGTGCCAGCAGTTTCGGACTAGCGGCCACCTACGAGCAGTACTTC.